A selection of T cell receptor beta chains follows, all from one sample in a study of blood T cell repertoires in COVID-19. Sequencing was performed with immunoSEQ multiplex PCR; in TCRdb, only in-frame clones are kept and a portion is missing. Here the sample spans 25,000 to 35,000 clones, about 85% being singletons. Source material: peripheral blood. The receptor source for this set is a woman aged 55-75 years with acute or convalescent COVID-19. CDR3s include the opening cysteine and the closing phenylalanine or tryptophan. D genes are given only for firm matches. Clone size is not always given. Where it is, it says once, few, many or a class for expanded clones.

cdr3_length	v_call	j_call	d_call	clone_size	cdr3_nt	cdr3_aa
12	TRBV6-5	TRBJ2-7	.	.	TGTGCCAGCAGTTTTACAGCCTACGAGCAGTACTTC	CASSFTAYEQYF
14	TRBV10-1	TRBJ2-7	.	medium-sized	TGCGCCAGCAGTGAAGAACAGGCGCCCTACGAGCAGTACTTC	CASSEEQAPYEQYF
14	TRBV24-1	TRBJ1-4	TRBD1	.	TGTGCCACCAGTGATGGGACAGGGAATGAAAAACTGTTTTTT	CATSDGTGNEKLFF
18	TRBV4-2	TRBJ1-3	TRBD1	.	TGTGCCAGCAGCCAAGCCGGGAACAGGGGAGGAAGCGGAAACACCATATATTTT	CASSQAGNRGGSGNTIYF
12	TRBV7-2	TRBJ2-7	.	.	TGTGCCAGCAGGGACAGCTCCTACGAGCAGTACTTC	CASRDSSYEQYF
13	TRBV28	TRBJ1-2	.	.	TGTGCCAGCAGTTTCAGGGCAGGGGATGGCTACACCTTC	CASSFRAGDGYTF
14	TRBV5-1	TRBJ2-2	TRBD1	.	TGCGCCAGCAGCTTGCGGACAGGGTCCGGGGAGCTGTTTTTT	CASSLRTGSGELFF
13	TRBV30	TRBJ2-7	.	once	TGTGCCTGGAATGGACAATCTCCCCACGAGCAGTACTTC	CAWNGQSPHEQYF
19	TRBV19	TRBJ2-6	TRBD1	.	TGTGCCAGTAGTATTTATAGGGGACAGGGCCTCTCTGGGGCCAACGTCCTGACTTTC	CASSIYRGQGLSGANVLTF
11	TRBV29-1	TRBJ2-7	TRBD2	.	TGCAGCGTTTCCCAAGCGGGGGAGCAGTACTTC	CSVSQAGEQYF
15	TRBV6-5	TRBJ2-7	TRBD1	.	TGTGCCAGCAGTTTGACCGGGACAGGGTCGGGGGAGCAGTACTTC	CASSLTGTGSGEQYF
14	TRBV28	TRBJ1-6	.	.	TGTGCCAGCAGCCTGACAGTAGAGAATTCACCCCTCCACTTT	CASSLTVENSPLHF
12	TRBV12-3/TRBV12-4	TRBJ2-2	.	few	TGTGCCAGCAGTTTAGGAGGAGGGGAGCTGTTTTTT	CASSLGGGELFF
16	TRBV4-1	TRBJ1-6	TRBD1	.	TGCGCCAGCAGCCAATACTCCGGGACAGGGCCTTCACCCCTCCACTTT	CASSQYSGTGPSPLHF
15	TRBV28	TRBJ1-5	.	.	TGTGCCAGCAGTTTAAACTACCAGGGGAGTCAGCCCCAGCATTTT	CASSLNYQGSQPQHF
14	TRBV4-2	TRBJ1-6	TRBD1	.	TGTGCCAGCAGTTCCGGACAGGGGAATTCACCCCTCCACTTT	CASSSGQGNSPLHF
14	TRBV30	TRBJ1-4	TRBD1	.	TGTGCCTGGTCCCCGGGACAGGAAAATGAAAAACTGTTTTTT	CAWSPGQENEKLFF